These 25 T cell receptor beta chains originate from one sample sequenced in a study of response to subunit inactivated influenza vaccine (dated by TCRdb to between 2018 and 2020). Receptor amplification or capture employed RT-PCR. This sample was sequenced with an Illumina HiSeq 2500. Clones were called with MiXCR by TCRdb after fastp trimmed the public reads at Q25, and only in-frame beta chains were retained. A single entry per CDR3 protein holds the most common genes and DNA from its merged rows. A total of roughly 520,000 distinct CDR3 sequences appear in this sample, over 25% of them only once. The top ten hold 1.5% to 2% of the sample. The sequenced sample was CD4+ T cells sorted from PBMCs, obtained roughly 5 days after vaccination. The receptors here all came from a man aged 50 to 60 who received an inactivated influenza vaccine. Donor details come from another sample of the same person, matched by shared clones.

CDR3 coding DNA: TGTGCCAGCAGCTCCGCAGGGGCCAGGAACACTGAAGCTTTCTTT. Its translation is CASSSAGARNTEAFF. The chain links TRBV12-3 or TRBV12-4 to TRBJ1-1; D may be TRBD1 (6 bases). The ends were cut back, 6 bases at V and 1 base at J, with 15 bases in the middle. The CDR3 runs 15 residues.

The chain employs TRBV20-1 and TRBJ1-4; D perhaps matches TRBD1 (5 bases). Germline-derived CDR1 and CDR2 are DFQATT and SNEGSKA (reference sequence). With 6 bases removed from V and 0 bases from J, the gap between germline ends came to 14 bases. The CDR3 loop spans 15 amino acids. DNA for the CDR3: TGCAGTGCCCCTCCTCAGGGATCAACTAATGAAAAACTGTTTTTT. Residues: CSAPPQGSTNEKLFF.

The chain links TRBV20-1 to TRBJ2-7; no firm D call. This CDR3 has 14 residues. With 1 base removed from V and 0 bases from J, the gap between germline ends came to 10 bases. CDR1 and CDR2 from the germline V gene are DFQATT and SNEGSKA (reference sequence). The CDR3 DNA is TGCAGTGCTAGAGCACCGGCGCGCTCCTACGAGCAGTACTTC. This encodes CSARAPARSYEQYF.

The rearrangement uses TRBV19 and TRBJ2-5; 9 nucleotides line up with TRBD1. Germline CDR1 is LNHDA and CDR2 is SQIVND (reference sequence). Trimming at V came to 7 bases and at J to 1 base, leaving 10 bases not matched to a gene. The CDR3 runs to 16 residues. CDR3 region: CASTRGQGRIQETQYF. The CDR3 bases are TGTGCCAGTACCCGAGGACAGGGGCGGATCCAAGAGACCCAGTACTTC.

In its sample, this clonotype was seen a few times. The V gene is TRBV5-1, the J gene TRBJ1-2, with 7 bases matching TRBD1. This CDR3 region has 14 residues. The germline gives CDR1 SGHRS, CDR2 YFSETQ. V lost 1 base, J lost 7 bases, and 7 bases stayed unmatched. Written as DNA, the CDR3 is TGCGCCAGCAGCTTGCAGGGGGAGGAGAGTGGCTACACCTTC. Translating gives CASSLQGEESGYTF.

This sequence joins TRBV5-5 and TRBJ1-1, with TRBD1 as a possible D gene (6 bases). The CDR3 spans 16 residues. The ends were cut back, 4 bases at V and 4 bases at J, with 20 bases in the middle. CDR1 SGHKS and CDR2 YYEKEE come from the germline V gene (reference sequence). The CDR3 sequence: CASSPTLVQGTTEAFF. The CDR3 DNA is TGTGCCAGCAGCCCTACCCTGGTGCAGGGGACCACTGAAGCTTTCTTT.

This clonotype was seen more than once but under ten times. This chain joins TRBV15 and TRBJ1-2; TRBD1 matches at 9 bases. Germline CDR1 reads LNHNV; CDR2 reads YYDKDF (reference sequence). This CDR3 spans 17 amino acids. Unmatched junction bases numbered 11, after V lost 2 bases and J lost 4 bases. In DNA form, the CDR3 reads TGTGCCACCAGCAGACCTTCCCGACAGGGGGGAGGCTATGGCTACACCTTC. Residues: CATSRPSRQGGGYGYTF.

This clonotype turned up a few times. The rearrangement joins TRBV12-3 or TRBV12-4 to TRBJ1-1, with unresolved D. V was shortened by 10 bases and J by 1 base, with 16 bases between the two germline ends. This CDR3 contains 14 residues. As DNA, the CDR3 is TGTGCCATCTTGAGGATGACTCGGAACACTGAAGCTTTCTTT. Translating gives CAILRMTRNTEAFF.

The chain combines TRBV20-1 with TRBJ2-5, with D possibly TRBD2 on 5 matching bases. The germline V and J ends were trimmed by 6 bases and 2 bases, with 13 bases remaining between them. CDR3 length equals 13 residues. Germline V gene lookup returns CDR1 DFQATT and CDR2 SNEGSKA (reference sequence). The CDR3 spells CSARPSGQETQYF. DNA of the CDR3: TGCAGTGCAAGGCCCTCGGGGCAAGAGACCCAGTACTTC.

The V and J genes are TRBV20-1 and TRBJ1-2; 8 nucleotides agree with TRBD1. The CDR3 totals 13 residues. Trimming removed 1 base from V and 7 bases from J; junction bases left unmatched: 5. Germline assignment: CDR1 DFQATT and CDR2 SNEGSKA (reference sequence). The CDR3 DNA is TGCAGTGCTAGAGGGACAGGGCGGGCTGGCTACACCTTC. Translated: CSARGTGRAGYTF.

This sequence joins TRBV12-3 or TRBV12-4 and TRBJ1-1; D unclear. Trimming took off 4 bases at V and 5 bases at J, with 14 bases between the two ends. The CDR3 has 14 amino acids. CDR3 protein: CASSSGFDGTEAFF. The CDR3 DNA reads TGTGCCAGCAGTTCCGGATTCGATGGGACTGAAGCTTTCTTT.

This clonotype has only a few counts. The V and J genes are TRBV5-1 and TRBJ2-4, with D maybe TRBD2 (6 bases). CDR3 length equals 14 residues. Germline values: CDR1 SGHRS, CDR2 YFSETQ. V lost 5 bases, J lost 7 bases, and 16 bases lay in between. CDR3 sequence (DNA): TGCGCCAGCAGTCGCGATAGCCGGGGGAACATTCAGTACTTC. The encoded protein is CASSRDSRGNIQYF.

This clonotype has just a few counts. At one boundary the junction diverges from the germline segment, which might be a read error. The chain carries TRBV5-6 and TRBJ1-5; D possibly corresponds to TRBD1 (6 bases). This CDR3 region has 13 residues. The germline gives CDR1 SGHDT, CDR2 YYEEEE. The CDR3 loop is CASSDGGRDTELF. The CDR3 nucleotides are TGTGCCAGCAGCGATGGGGGCCGGGACACCGAGCTTTTT.

V is TRBV7-6 and J is TRBJ2-3; D unclear. Germline CDR1 reads SGHVS; CDR2 reads FNYEAQ. V was cut by 6 bases and J by 1 base, with 8 bases left in between. CDR3 length equals 13 residues. The CDR3: CASSILGTDTQYF. CDR3 sequence (DNA): TGTGCCAGCAGTATTCTTGGCACAGATACGCAGTATTTT.

The chain couples TRBV7-9 to TRBJ2-2; 9 bases agree with TRBD2. The length of the CDR3 is 17 residues. The V and J ends lost 4 bases and 5 bases, in that order; junction bases with no gene match: 11. Germline V gene lookup returns CDR1 SEHNR and CDR2 FQNEAQ (reference sequence). CDR3 sequence (DNA): TGTGCCAGCAGCTATCTCAGCGGGAGGCCGGGTACCGGGGAGCTGTTTTTT. It encodes CASSYLSGRPGTGELFF. The full variable domain, rest sourced from reference TRBV7-9 and TRBJ2-2, is DTGVSQNPRHKITKRGQNVTFRCDPISEHNRLYWYRQTLGQGPEFLTYFQNEAQLEKSRLLSDRFSAERPKGSFSTLEIQRTEQGDSAMYLCASSYLSGRPGTGELFFGEGSRLTVL.

J is TRBJ2-3 and V is TRBV29-1; 9 bases match TRBD2. The CDR3 covers 15 residues. V shed 6 bases and J 4 bases; nucleotides not matched to a gene: 11. CDR1 and CDR2 from the germline V gene are SQVTM and ANQGSEA. CDR3 protein: CSVNGGRALADTQYF. CDR3 DNA sequence: TGCAGCGTGAATGGCGGGAGGGCCCTTGCAGATACGCAGTATTTT.

In its sample, this clonotype was seen a few times. This rearrangement joins TRBV6-1 to TRBJ2-2; possibly TRBD1 for D (5 bases). CDR1 is MNHNS and CDR2 is SASEGT in the germline V gene. This CDR3 spans 13 amino acids. V was trimmed by 8 bases and J by 1 base, leaving 8 bases between them. The CDR3 DNA reads as TGTGCCAGCGCCGACAGGAACACCGGGGAGCTGTTTTTT. This gives the protein CASADRNTGELFF.

V usage is TRBV29-1 and J usage is TRBJ1-1; D might be TRBD1 (5 bases). CDR1 and CDR2 from the germline V gene are SQVTM and ANQGSEA. Trimming left V 6 bases short and J 8 bases short, with 19 bases between. There are 13 residues in the CDR3. Here the CDR3 DNA reads TGCAGCGTCTACTCGGGACTCTCCAGAGAAGCTTTCTTT. This codes for CSVYSGLSREAFF.

This clonotype was detected a few times. V and J are TRBV6-1 and TRBJ2-1; 10 nucleotides line up with TRBD2. Germline CDR1 MNHNS, CDR2 SASEGT. Trimming took 7 bases from V and 4 from J; bases not matched to a gene: 4. The CDR3 runs 14 residues. Here the CDR3 reads CASTRAGGYNEQFF. In DNA form, the CDR3 reads TGTGCCAGCACCAGAGCGGGAGGGTACAATGAGCAGTTCTTC.

This clonotype was picked up a small number of times. This chain joins TRBV5-1 and TRBJ2-4; no definite D call. From germline, CDR1 is SGHRS and CDR2 YFSETQ. V shed 0 bases and J shed 0 bases, with 10 bases lying between them. The CDR3 has 16 amino acids. The CDR3 loop is CASSLGQRQAKNIQYF. The CDR3 region has the DNA TGCGCCAGCAGCTTGGGCCAGAGGCAAGCCAAAAACATTCAGTACTTC.

This clonotype showed up just a few times. The CDR3 region has the DNA TGTGCCAGCAGCGTAGGACCGACAGAAGAAGAGACCCAGTACTTC. Protein product: CASSVGPTEEETQYF. This rearrangement joins TRBV5-4 to TRBJ2-5, with D possibly being TRBD1 (5 bases). This CDR3 has 15 amino acids. Trimming took off 4 bases at V and 3 bases at J, with 16 bases between the two ends. The germline V gene encodes CDR1 SGHNT and CDR2 YYREEE (reference sequence).

This clonotype came up a few times. The chain has TRBV5-1 and TRBJ2-7, with D possibly matching TRBD1 (5 bases). CDR1 is SGHRS and CDR2 is YFSETQ in the germline V gene. This CDR3 has 12 residues. V was trimmed by 5 bases and J by 5 bases, leaving 11 bases between them. The CDR3 sequence: CASSTGSNEQYF. The CDR3 coding sequence is TGCGCCAGCAGTACAGGTTCCAACGAGCAGTACTTC.

This sequence joins TRBV7-2 and TRBJ2-7; TRBD1 matches at 11 bases. The length of the CDR3 is 14 residues. The germline CDR1 and CDR2 sequences are SGHTA and FQGNSA. J gave up 2 bases and V 4 bases, and 1 base lay outside the gene matches. CDR3 in DNA: TGTGCCAGCAGCTGGACAGGGGGCGCCTACGAGCAGTACTTC. It is translated as CASSWTGGAYEQYF.

The chain joins TRBV20-1 to TRBJ2-2; 8 bases align to TRBD1. The V gene's germline CDR1 is DFQATT and CDR2 SNEGSKA (reference sequence). The CDR3 is 13 amino acids. The V segment lost 3 bases and the J segment 9 bases; nucleotides outside the gene matches: 6. This CDR3 is CSARGQGARELFF. The CDR3 DNA sequence: TGCAGTGCTAGGGGGCAGGGGGCAAGGGAGCTGTTTTTT.

This clonotype was found a few times. The chain recombines TRBV7-2 with TRBJ2-7; 10 bases fit TRBD2. There are 14 residues in the CDR3. The V gene's germline CDR1 is SGHTA and CDR2 FQGNSA. Trimming removed 6 bases from V and 7 bases from J; junction bases left unmatched: 9. In nucleotides, the CDR3 is TGTGCCAGCAGTACTAGCGGGGCCTTCTTTGAGCAGTACTTC. This sequence encodes CASSTSGAFFEQYF.